The clone carrying this T cell receptor (beta chain) was seen a single time. As yet, its antigen is unknown. The data belong to a study of cytomegalovirus exposure and HLA in healthy donors. At the level of the study: Earlier sequencing of about 200 million T cells yielded approximately 100 million unique TCR beta sequences. Study conclusions and caveats: An analysis that came later showed most CMV-associated TCR beta chains appearing HLA-restricted. The presence/absence work took it that sequencing depth was about the same across donors.

Germline V gene data show CDR1 as ENHRY and CDR2 as SYGVKD. The V and J ends lost 2 bases and 4 bases respectively, with 9 bases between them. The CDR3 length is 15 residues. 60 Vbeta and 13 Jbeta primers were used in PCR. Sequenced by immunoSEQ multiplex PCR; TCRdb stores in-frame clones only, minus some. The table includes 100,000 to 150,000 clones, approximately 78% detected once. This TCR was sampled from a woman between 40 and 50 years old in good health and CMV-seropositive. This chain links TRBV10-3 with TRBJ2-6; D is perhaps TRBD1 (6 bases). Material for sequencing was PBMCs. The CDR3 loop is CAISEEGTGANVLTF. For the CDR3, the DNA is TGTGCCATCAGTGAGGAGGGGACAGGGGCCAACGTCCTGACTTTC.